This T cell receptor (beta chain) was retrieved from a study of control samples from healthy donors and cancer patients. The method was immunoSEQ multiplex PCR; TCRdb's version includes in-frame clones alone and lacks a portion of them. The data show about 230,000 clones, almost 85% seen once. The V end was cut by 4 bases, the J end by 8 bases, with 8 bases between. The germline V gene encodes CDR1 KGHSH and CDR2 LQKENI. CDR3 size: 11 residues. Sequenced input: PBMCs. This sequence was found in an older woman with lung cancer. This chain connects TRBV18 to TRBJ1-2; no firm D call. CDR3 in DNA: TGTGCCAGCTCACAAAACAGCGGCTACACCTTC. Translation gives CASSQNSGYTF.